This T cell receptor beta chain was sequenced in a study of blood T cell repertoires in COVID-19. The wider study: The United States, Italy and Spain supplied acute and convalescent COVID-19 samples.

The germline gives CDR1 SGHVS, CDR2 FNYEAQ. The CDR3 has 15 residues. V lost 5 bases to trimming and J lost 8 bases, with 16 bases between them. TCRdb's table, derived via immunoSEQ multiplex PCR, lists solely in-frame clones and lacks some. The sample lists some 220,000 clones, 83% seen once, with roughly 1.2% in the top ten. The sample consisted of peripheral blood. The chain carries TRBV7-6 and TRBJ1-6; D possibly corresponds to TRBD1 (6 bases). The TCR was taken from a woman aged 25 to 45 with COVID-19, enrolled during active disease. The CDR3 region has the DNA TGTGCCAGCAGCCTATATACAGGGTTAGATTCACCCCTCCACTTT. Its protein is CASSLYTGLDSPLHF.